The clone carrying this TCR beta chain showed up just a few times. Its antigen is unidentified. Template material for TCR beta VDJ and CDR3 profiling consisted of genomic DNA. TCRdb re-derived calls from the reads in MiXCR, one entry per CDR3 protein. This repertoire shows hundreds of thousands of distinct CDR3 sequences, 82% found once; its top ten account for approximately 42%. The CDR3 has 16 residues. Trimming cost V 5 bases and J 5 bases; bases outside gene matches: 13. In germline, CDR1 is SEHNR, CDR2 FQNEAQ (reference sequence). These data come from a study of CD8+CD57+ T cells in acquired aplastic anemia. Study-level information: Sorting CD4+ and CD8+ cells gave DNA averaging about 2.9 ug. Study-level points and caveats: The study found no significant CD8+ Simpson's diversity difference between patients and controls.

Patients who underwent sequencing had shown CD8+CD57+ cell expansion by flow cytometry. Patients were treatment-naive when blood was sampled. Sequencing was performed on sorted CD4+, CD8+, or CD8+CD57+ T cells (not recorded which) from PBMCs. The V gene is TRBV7-9, the J gene TRBJ2-3, with TRBD2 identical over 7 bases. This clonotype originated in a human donor with aplastic anemia. The CDR3 here is CASSRSGAGEVDTQYF. Here the CDR3 DNA reads TGTGCCAGCAGCCGTAGTGGGGCGGGAGAGGTAGATACGCAGTATTTT.